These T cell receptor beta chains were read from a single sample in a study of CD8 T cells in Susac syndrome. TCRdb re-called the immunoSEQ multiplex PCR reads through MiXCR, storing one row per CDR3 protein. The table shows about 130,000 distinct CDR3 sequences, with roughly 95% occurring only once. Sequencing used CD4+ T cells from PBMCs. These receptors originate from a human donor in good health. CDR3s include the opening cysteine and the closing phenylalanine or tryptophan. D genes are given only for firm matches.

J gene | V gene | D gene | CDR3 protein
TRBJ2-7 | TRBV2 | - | CASSEYHEQYF
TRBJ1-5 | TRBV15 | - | CATSRAYQPQHF
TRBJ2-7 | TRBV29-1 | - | CSVRSVEQYF
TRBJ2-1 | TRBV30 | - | CAWSVTLSYNEQFF
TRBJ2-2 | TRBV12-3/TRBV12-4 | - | CASRPLQGNTGELFF
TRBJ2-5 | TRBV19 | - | CASSIASGVETQYF
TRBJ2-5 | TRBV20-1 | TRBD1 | CSANRGRMETQYF
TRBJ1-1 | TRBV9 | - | CASSPQAPNTEAFF
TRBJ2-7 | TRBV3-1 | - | CASSQGGLVRYEQYF
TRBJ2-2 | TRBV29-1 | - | CSVGLGGHGELFF
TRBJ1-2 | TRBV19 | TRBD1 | CASISFTGTVASGYTF
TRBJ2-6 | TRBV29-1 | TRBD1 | CSVAQGAISGANVLTF
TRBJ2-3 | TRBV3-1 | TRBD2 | CASSPRGLAGQKDTQYF
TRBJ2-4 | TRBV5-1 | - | CASSLEGRLNIQYF
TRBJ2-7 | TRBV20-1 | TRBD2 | CSARSLAGGQLRNEQYF
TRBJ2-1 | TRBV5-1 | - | CASSRRESEQFF
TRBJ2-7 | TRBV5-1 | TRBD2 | CASRGSGDRYEQYF
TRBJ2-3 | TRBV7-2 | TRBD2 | CASSLGSGRTGDTQYF
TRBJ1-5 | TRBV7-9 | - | CASSTDGNQPQHF
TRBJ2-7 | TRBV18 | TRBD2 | CASSPGTSGVYEQYF
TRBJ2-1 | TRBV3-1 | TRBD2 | CASSLRPGSSGTYNEQFF
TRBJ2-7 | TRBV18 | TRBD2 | CASSPNLAGGFEQYF
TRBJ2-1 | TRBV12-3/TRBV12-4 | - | CASRVAANNEQFF
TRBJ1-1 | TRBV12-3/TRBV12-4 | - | CASSFITGGSTEAFF